This TCR beta chain originates from a study of cytomegalovirus exposure and HLA in healthy donors. Concerning this clone itself: No antigen is known for it.

Whole-study findings and limits: Near-uniform donor sequencing depth was presumed by presence/absence analyses. The study listed under 200 cytomegalovirus-associated TCR beta chains. Per a later analysis, HLA-associated TCR beta chains showed more clonal expansion than other, equally common TCR beta chains. Owing to their indistinguishability, certain V segments, notably TRBV6-2 and TRBV6-3, were excluded.

PCR involved 60 Vbeta and 13 Jbeta primers. Assay: immunoSEQ multiplex PCR; the TCRdb copy retains only in-frame clones and omits some. The sample lists about 170,000 clones, 62% seen once, with 2.5% to 3% in the top ten. Germline V CDR1 and CDR2: MDHEN, SYDVKM. CDR3 size: 12 residues. With 5 bases removed from V and 4 bases from J, the gap between germline ends came to 8 bases. The sequenced sample consisted of PBMCs. This clonotype was sampled from a man between 35 and 55 years old in good health and CMV-seronegative. The chain links TRBV28 to TRBJ2-5; no definite D call. In DNA, the CDR3 is TGTGCCAGCAGTAGCCTGTTAGAGACCCAGTACTTC. Translation: CASSSLLETQYF.